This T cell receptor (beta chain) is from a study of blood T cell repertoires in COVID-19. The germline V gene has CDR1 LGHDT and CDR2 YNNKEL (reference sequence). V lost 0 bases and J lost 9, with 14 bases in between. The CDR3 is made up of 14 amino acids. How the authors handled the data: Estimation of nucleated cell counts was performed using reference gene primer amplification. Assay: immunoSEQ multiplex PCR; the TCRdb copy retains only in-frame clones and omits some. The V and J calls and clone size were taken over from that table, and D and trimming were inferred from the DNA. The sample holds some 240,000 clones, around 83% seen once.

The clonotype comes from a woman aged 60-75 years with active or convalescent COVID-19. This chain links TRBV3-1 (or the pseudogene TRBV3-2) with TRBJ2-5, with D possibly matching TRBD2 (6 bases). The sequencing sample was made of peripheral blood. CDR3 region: CASSQDGARGAQYF. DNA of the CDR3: TGTGCCAGCAGCCAAGATGGGGCCCGCGGGGCCCAGTACTTC.